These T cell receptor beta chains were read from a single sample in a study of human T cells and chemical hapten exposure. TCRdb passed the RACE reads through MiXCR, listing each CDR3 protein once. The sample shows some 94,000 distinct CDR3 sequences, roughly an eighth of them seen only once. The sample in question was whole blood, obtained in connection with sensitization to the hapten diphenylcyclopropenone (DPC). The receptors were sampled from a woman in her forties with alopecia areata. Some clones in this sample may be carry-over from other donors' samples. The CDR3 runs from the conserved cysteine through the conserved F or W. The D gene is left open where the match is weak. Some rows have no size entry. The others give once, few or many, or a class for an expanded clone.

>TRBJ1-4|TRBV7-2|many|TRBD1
TGTGCCAGCAGCCTACCGCACAGGGGGCGGGAAAAACTGTTTTTT
CASSLPHRGREKLFF
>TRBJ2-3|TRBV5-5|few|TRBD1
TGTGCCAGCAGCTTACCGGGACAGGGGGTCTCAGATACGCAGTATTTT
CASSLPGQGVSDTQYF
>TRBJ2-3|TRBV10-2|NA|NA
TGCGCCAGCAGTCCTAACTCGAACACAGATACGCAGTATTTT
CASSPNSNTDTQYF
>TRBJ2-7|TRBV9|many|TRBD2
TGTGCCAGCATACCTTTTAGCGGGAGTGATTACGAGCAGTACTTC
CASIPFSGSDYEQYF
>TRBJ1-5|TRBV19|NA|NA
TGTGCCAGTAGTATTATGGGGAAAGCTCAGCCCCAGCATTTT
CASSIMGKAQPQHF
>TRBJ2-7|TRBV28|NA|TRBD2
TGTGCCAGCAGTTTACCATACGGGAGGGCAGCACCCCTCGCCTACGAGCAGTACTTC
CASSLPYGRAAPLAYEQYF
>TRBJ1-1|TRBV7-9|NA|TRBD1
TGTGCCAGCAGCCAACAGGGGGTGGCGGCCACTGAAGCTTTCTTT
CASSQQGVAATEAFF
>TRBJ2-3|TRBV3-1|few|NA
TGTGCCAGCAGCCAAGAGAGCACAGATACGCAGTATTTT
CASSQESTDTQYF
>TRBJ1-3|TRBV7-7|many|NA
TGTGCTAGCAGCTCCGGCCGGGCCTCTGGAAACACCATATATTTT
CASSSGRASGNTIYF
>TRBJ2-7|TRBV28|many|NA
TGTGCCAGCAGTCTAAACGGGCGGGACTACGAGCAGTACTTC
CASSLNGRDYEQYF
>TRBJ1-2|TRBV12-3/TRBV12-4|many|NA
TGTGCCAGCAGTTTCAGACACGGGGATGGCTACACCTTC
CASSFRHGDGYTF
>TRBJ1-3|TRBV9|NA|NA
TGTGCCAGCAGCAACAGGGAATCCGGAAACACCATATATTTT
CASSNRESGNTIYF
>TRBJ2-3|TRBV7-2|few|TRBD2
TGTGCCAGCAGCTTAGTGTTTTCTAGCGGGGTCACAGATACGCAGTATTTT
CASSLVFSSGVTDTQYF
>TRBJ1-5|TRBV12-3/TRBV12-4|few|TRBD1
TGTGCCAGCAGTCTCACAGGGGTGGATCAGCCCCAGCATTTT
CASSLTGVDQPQHF
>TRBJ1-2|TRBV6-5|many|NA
TGTGCCAGCAGTTACTCGGTCCAGGGGACTCATAGTGGCTACACCTTC
CASSYSVQGTHSGYTF
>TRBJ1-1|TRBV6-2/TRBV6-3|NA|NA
TGTGCCAGCAGTTATGGGCTAGGCGACACTGAAGCTTTCTTT
CASSYGLGDTEAFF
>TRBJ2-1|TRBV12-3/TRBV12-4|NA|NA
TGTGCCAGCAGTCTTAGCGACAATGAGCAGTTCTTC
CASSLSDNEQFF
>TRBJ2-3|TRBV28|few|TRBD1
TGTGCCAGCAGTCCGGGACAGGACACAGATACGCAGTATTTT
CASSPGQDTDTQYF
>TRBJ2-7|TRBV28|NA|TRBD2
TGTGCCAGCAGTAAAGGCGGGGGGCGCTACGAGCAGTACTTC
CASSKGGGRYEQYF
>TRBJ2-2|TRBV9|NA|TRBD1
TGTGCCAGCAGCGCGAGACAGGGGTCGGCCGGGGAGCTGTTTTTT
CASSARQGSAGELFF
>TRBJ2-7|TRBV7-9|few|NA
TGTGCCAGCAGCGCCCAGACCGAGCAGTACTTC
CASSAQTEQYF
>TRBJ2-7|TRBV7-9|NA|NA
TGTGCCAGCAGCTCTCTTCTTCAGGGAGATTGGGAGCAGTACTTC
CASSSLLQGDWEQYF
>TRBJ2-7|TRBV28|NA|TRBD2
TGTGCCAGCAGAGTAGCTAGCGGATCCTACGAGCAGTACTTC
CASRVASGSYEQYF
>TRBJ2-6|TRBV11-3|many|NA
TGTGCCAGCAGCCCGGGGATCTCTGGGGCCAACGTCCTGACTTTC
CASSPGISGANVLTF